The TCR beta chain described here comes from a study of T cells in Graves' hyperthyroidism and ophthalmopathy. TCR beta CDR3 regions were amplified from RNA. The TCR CDR3 was amplified in a first-round RT-PCR using the HTBI primer set. TCRdb independently ran MiXCR on the multiplex PCR reads; one entry per CDR3 protein. The sample holds some 510,000 distinct CDR3 sequences, roughly 50% seen once. The study's findings and limits: Ophthalmopathy onset followed model prediction by a median about six months.

J gave up 5 bases and V 0 bases, and 5 bases lay outside the gene matches. The germline CDR1 and CDR2 sequences are LNHDA and SQIVND (reference sequence). The CDR3 is made up of 15 amino acids. Stability of Graves' hyperthyroidism was defined as absent ophthalmopathy progression within 18 months. With respect to this clonotype: The antigen remains unidentified.

This TCR came from a woman between 18 and 30 years old with Graves' hyperthyroidism. This chain uses TRBV19 with TRBJ1-1; 8 bases align to TRBD1. Sequenced input: peripheral blood or thyroid tissue (not recorded which). The CDR3, as DNA: TGTGCCAGTAGTATAGAGCAGGGGGCAGGGACTGAAGCTTTCTTT. This gives the protein CASSIEQGAGTEAFF.